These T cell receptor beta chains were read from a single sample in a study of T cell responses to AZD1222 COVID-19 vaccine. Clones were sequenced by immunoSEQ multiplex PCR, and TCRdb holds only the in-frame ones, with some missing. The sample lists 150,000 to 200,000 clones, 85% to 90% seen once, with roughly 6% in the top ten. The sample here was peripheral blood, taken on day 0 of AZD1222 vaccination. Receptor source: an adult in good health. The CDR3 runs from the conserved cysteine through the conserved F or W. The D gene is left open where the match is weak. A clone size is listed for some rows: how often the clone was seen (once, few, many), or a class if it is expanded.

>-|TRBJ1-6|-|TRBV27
CASTRGELGYNSPLHF
TGTGCCAGCACCCGTGGGGAACTAGGGTATAATTCACCCCTCCACTTT
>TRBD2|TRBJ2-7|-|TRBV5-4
CASSSQTSGSYEQYF
TGTGCCAGCAGCTCGCAGACTAGCGGGAGCTACGAGCAGTACTTC
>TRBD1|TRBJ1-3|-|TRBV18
CASSTGTGIGNTIYF
TGTGCCAGCTCAACCGGGACAGGAATTGGAAACACCATATATTTT
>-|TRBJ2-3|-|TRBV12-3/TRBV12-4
CASSLSPPLF
TGTGCCAGCAGTTTGTCGCCCCCACTTTTT
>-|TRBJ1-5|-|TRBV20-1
CSAGGDIQHF
TGCAGTGCTGGGGGGGACATCCAGCATTTT
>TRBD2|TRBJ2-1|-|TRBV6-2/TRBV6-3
CASSFSGNNEQFF
TGTGCCAGCAGCTTTAGCGGGAACAATGAGCAGTTCTTC
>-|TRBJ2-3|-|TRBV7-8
CASSPDRHTDTQYF
TGTGCCAGCAGCCCCGACAGGCACACAGATACGCAGTATTTT
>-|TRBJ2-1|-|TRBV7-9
CASSGIGGVSYNEQFF
TGTGCCAGCAGCGGCATAGGGGGAGTTTCCTACAATGAGCAGTTCTTC
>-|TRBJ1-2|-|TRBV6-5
CASSYTVNYGYTF
TGTGCCAGCAGTTACACCGTTAACTATGGCTACACCTTC
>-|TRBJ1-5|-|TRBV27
CASRSTSLRGNQPQHF
TGTGCCAGCAGATCGACGTCCCTCAGGGGCAATCAGCCCCAGCATTTT
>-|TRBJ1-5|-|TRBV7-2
CASSGGPANQPQHF
TGTGCCAGCAGCGGGGGGCCTGCAAACCAGCCCCAGCATTTT
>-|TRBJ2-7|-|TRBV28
CASSRLTGSYEQYF
TGTGCCAGCAGCCGACTGACAGGATCCTACGAGCAGTACTTC
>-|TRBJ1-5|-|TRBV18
CASSPTHSDSNQPQHF
TGTGCCAGCTCACCAACTCATAGCGATAGCAATCAGCCCCAGCATTTT
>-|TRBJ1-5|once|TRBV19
CASSKTLEQPQHF
TGTGCCAGTAGTAAGACCCTAGAACAGCCCCAGCATTTT
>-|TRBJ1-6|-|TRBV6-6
CASRADSSYNSPLHF
TGTGCCAGCAGGGCCGACAGCTCCTATAATTCACCCCTCCACTTT
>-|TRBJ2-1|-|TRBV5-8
CASSLRRDQFF
TGTGCCAGCAGCTTGCGGCGGGATCAGTTCTTC
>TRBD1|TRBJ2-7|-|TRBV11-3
CASSYRQGDEQYF
TGTGCCAGCAGCTACCGACAGGGCGACGAGCAGTACTTC
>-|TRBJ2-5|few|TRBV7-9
CASSQRSWPQETQYF
TGTGCCAGCAGCCAACGTTCGTGGCCCCAAGAGACCCAGTACTTC
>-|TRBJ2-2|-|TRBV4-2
CASSQEANSYTGELFF
TGTGCCAGCAGCCAAGAAGCGAACTCCTACACCGGGGAGCTGTTTTTT
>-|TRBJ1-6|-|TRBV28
CASSLGEMRSPLHF
TGTGCCAGCAGTTTAGGGGAAATGAGGTCACCCCTCCACTTT
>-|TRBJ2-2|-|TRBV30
CAWSANLLRGGELFF
TGTGCCTGGAGTGCCAACCTCCTACGGGGCGGGGAGCTGTTTTTT
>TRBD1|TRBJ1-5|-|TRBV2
CASRDNRGGWSQHF
TGTGCCAGCAGAGATAACAGGGGCGGTTGGTCCCAGCATTTT
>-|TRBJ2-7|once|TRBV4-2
CASSQDRGPPYEQYF
TGTGCCAGCAGCCAAGATCGCGGACCTCCCTACGAGCAGTACTTC
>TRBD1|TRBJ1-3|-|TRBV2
CASSSQGALGNTIYF
TGTGCCAGCAGCTCACAGGGGGCGCTGGGAAACACCATATATTTT
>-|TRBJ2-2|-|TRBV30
CAWSVPPEQAIRRTGELFF
TGTGCCTGGAGCGTACCCCCCGAGCAGGCCATCCGGAGGACCGGGGAGCTGTTTTTT
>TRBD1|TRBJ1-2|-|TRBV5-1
CASKLGQEANYGYTF
TGCGCCAGCAAACTCGGACAGGAAGCTAACTATGGCTACACCTTC
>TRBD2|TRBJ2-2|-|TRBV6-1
CASSVASGGNTGELFF
TGTGCCAGCAGTGTGGCTAGCGGGGGGAACACCGGGGAGCTGTTTTTT
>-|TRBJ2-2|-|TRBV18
CASSPQGGYTGELFF
TGTGCCAGCTCACCACAGGGGGGCTACACCGGGGAGCTGTTTTTT
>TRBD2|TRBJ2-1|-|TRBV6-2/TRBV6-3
CASRYRLRGGRGNEQFF
TGTGCCAGCAGGTACCGCCTTAGAGGCGGGAGGGGAAATGAGCAGTTCTTC
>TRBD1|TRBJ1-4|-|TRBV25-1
CASSDSGGLSEKLFF
TGTGCCAGCAGTGACTCAGGGGGTTTGAGTGAAAAACTGTTTTTT
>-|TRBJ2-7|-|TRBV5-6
CASSFSGDTYEQYF
TGTGCCAGCAGCTTCTCGGGGGATACCTACGAGCAGTACTTC
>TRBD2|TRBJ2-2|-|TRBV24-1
CATSDRRTSPGELFF
TGTGCCACCAGTGATCGACGGACTAGCCCCGGGGAGCTGTTTTTT
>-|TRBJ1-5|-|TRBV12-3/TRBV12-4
CASSLASNQPQHF
TGTGCCAGCAGTTTAGCCAGCAATCAGCCCCAGCATTTT
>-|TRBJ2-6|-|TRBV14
CASSRSISGANVLTF
TGTGCCAGCAGCCGGTCGATCTCTGGGGCCAACGTCCTGACTTTC
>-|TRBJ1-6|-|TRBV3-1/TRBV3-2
CASKHSEGDASPLHF
TGTGCCAGCAAGCATTCCGAAGGGGACGCTTCACCCCTCCACTTT
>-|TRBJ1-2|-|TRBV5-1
CASSLVGDLNYGYTF
TGCGCCAGCAGCTTGGTAGGGGACCTTAACTATGGCTACACCTTC
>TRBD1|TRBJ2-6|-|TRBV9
CASSVVGQLSGANVLTF
TGTGCCAGCAGCGTAGTGGGACAGCTCTCTGGGGCCAACGTCCTGACTTTC
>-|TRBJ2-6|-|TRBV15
CATSPRGANVLTF
TGTGCCACCAGCCCCCGTGGGGCCAACGTCCTGACTTTC
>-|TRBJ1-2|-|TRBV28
CASSIPARGPDGYTF
TGTGCCAGCAGTATCCCCGCCAGAGGTCCCGACGGCTACACCTTC
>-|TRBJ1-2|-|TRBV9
CASSVGSVSGYTF
TGTGCCAGCAGCGTAGGGTCTGTCTCAGGCTACACCTTC
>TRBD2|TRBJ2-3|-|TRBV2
CASSGTSGTDTQYF
TGTGCCAGCAGTGGGACTAGCGGCACAGATACGCAGTATTTT
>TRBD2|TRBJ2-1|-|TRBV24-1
CATSEPGLARNEQFF
TGTGCCACCAGTGAACCGGGACTAGCGCGCAATGAGCAGTTCTTC
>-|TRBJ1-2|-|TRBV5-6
CASSLETGNYGYTF
TGTGCCAGCAGCTTGGAAACAGGGAACTATGGCTACACCTTC
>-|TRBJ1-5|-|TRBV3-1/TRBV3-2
CASSQGPDRPRQPQHF
TGTGCCAGCAGCCAAGGCCCCGACAGGCCTCGGCAGCCCCAGCATTTT
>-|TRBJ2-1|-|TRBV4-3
CASSQVGDPEQFF
TGCGCCAGCAGCCAAGTGGGGGATCCTGAGCAGTTCTTC
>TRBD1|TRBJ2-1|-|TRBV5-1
CASSLGQGNRYNEQFF
TGCGCCAGCAGCTTAGGACAGGGCAATAGGTACAATGAGCAGTTCTTC
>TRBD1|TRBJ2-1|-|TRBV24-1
CATSEPGQGFRNEQFF
TGTGCCACCAGTGAGCCGGGACAGGGGTTCCGGAATGAGCAGTTCTTC
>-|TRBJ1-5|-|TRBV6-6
CASSTTGQPQHF
TGTGCCAGCAGTACGACAGGTCAGCCCCAGCATTTT
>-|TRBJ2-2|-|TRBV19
CASSFHGELFF
TGTGCCAGTAGTTTCCACGGGGAGCTGTTTTTT
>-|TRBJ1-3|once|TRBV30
CAWRRSSGNTIYF
TGTGCCTGGAGACGGAGCTCTGGAAACACCATATATTTT
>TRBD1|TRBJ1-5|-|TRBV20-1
CSASKTGAAGNQPQHF
TGCAGTGCTAGTAAAACAGGGGCGGCCGGCAATCAGCCCCAGCATTTT
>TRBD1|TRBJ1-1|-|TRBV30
CAWSPTGGQAFF
TGTGCCTGGAGTCCGACAGGGGGTCAAGCTTTCTTT
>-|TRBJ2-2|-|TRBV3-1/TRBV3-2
CASSLTGNTGELFF
TGTGCCAGCAGCCTGACAGGGAACACCGGGGAGCTGTTTTTT
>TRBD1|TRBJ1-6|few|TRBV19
CASSAPGGAFENSPLHF
TGTGCCAGTAGTGCCCCAGGGGGCGCTTTCGAGAATTCACCCCTCCACTTT
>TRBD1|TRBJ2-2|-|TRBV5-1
CASSLYTRGQGGELFF
TGCGCCAGCAGCTTGTACACCAGGGGGCAAGGCGGGGAGCTGTTTTTT
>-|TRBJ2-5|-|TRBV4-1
CASSQEQAQGSETQYF
TGCGCCAGCAGCCAAGAACAAGCTCAGGGGTCGGAGACCCAGTACTTC
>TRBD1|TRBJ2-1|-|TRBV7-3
CASSLVTGGVNEQFF
TGTGCCAGCAGCTTAGTCACAGGGGGAGTTAATGAGCAGTTCTTC
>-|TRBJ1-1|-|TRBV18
CASSPGGAEAFF
TGTGCCAGCTCACCAGGGGGGGCTGAAGCTTTCTTT
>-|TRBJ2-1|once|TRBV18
CASSPEHEQFF
TGTGCCAGCTCACCAGAGCATGAGCAGTTCTTC